This TCR beta chain was observed in a study of beta chain features in type 1 diabetes. Study overall: Across the samples, some 99 million sorted cells were examined in total. Study conclusions and caveats: TCRB CDR3s were moderately but significantly shorter in Type 1 diabetes patients in all four CD4+ subsets. A greater similarity of naive, central memory and Treg TCRB repertoires was seen among patients than among healthy donors. Overrepresentation of cells with high TCR expression could result from cDNA sequencing.

Every single donor gave one heparinised blood draw, and these averaged about 100 mL. Germline V gene sequence: CDR1 MNHEY, CDR2 SVGAGI. CDR3 length: 15 amino acids. The junction had 10 bases not matched to a gene; V was cut back by 5 bases and J by 7 bases. Every bit of the isolated RNA underwent reverse transcription, so sequencing read expressed TCRB transcripts. TCRdb's copy holds only in-frame clones and misses some; the assay was immunoSEQ multiplex PCR. The sample lists some 250,000 clones; around 9.9% were seen once. As to this clone: Its specificity is unknown.

This receptor was obtained from a man aged 25-45 years with type 1 diabetes. The chain has TRBV6-5 and TRBJ2-1; 8 bases line up with TRBD2. The sequenced material came from naive CD4+ T cells from blood. In DNA form, the CDR3 reads TGTGCCAGCAGTACCACTAGCGGCCCAGGGAATGAGCAGTTCTTC. As protein: CASSTTSGPGNEQFF.